What follows is one TCR beta chain and its context. The antigen is not known. These data originate in a study of T-cell reconstitution after alpha-beta-depleted transplantation in children. Study results and limitations: The high TCRbeta diversity at day 60 in some patients came from surviving recipient T cells and thymic progenitors. T cells produced anew were the main source of T-cell counts and diversity one year after transplant. Several hundred graft clones that had expanded were reportedly the source of alpha-beta T cells about two months after transplant.

This CDR3 is 15 amino acids long. Trimming removed 3 bases from V and 0 bases from J; junction bases left unmatched: 3. Per the germline V gene, CDR1 is MGHDK and CDR2 is SYGVNS. The library targeted TCRbeta and was prepared with unique molecular identifiers. TCRdb recomputed calls from the PCR reads with MiXCR, one row per CDR3 protein. The repertoire includes approximately 170,000 distinct CDR3 sequences, roughly 11% of them detected once, and roughly an eighth sits in the top ten. The source of this sequence is a boy aged 2 to 10 with acute myeloid leukemia, due to receive a stem cell transplant. The J gene is TRBJ2-5, the V gene TRBV25-1; 8 bases map to TRBD1. The sample consisted of PBMCs, taken before TCRalphabeta/CD19-depleted stem cell transplant. CDR3 coding DNA: TGTGCCAGCAGTGACCGGGACAGGCACCAAGAGACCCAGTACTTC. Translation: CASSDRDRHQETQYF.